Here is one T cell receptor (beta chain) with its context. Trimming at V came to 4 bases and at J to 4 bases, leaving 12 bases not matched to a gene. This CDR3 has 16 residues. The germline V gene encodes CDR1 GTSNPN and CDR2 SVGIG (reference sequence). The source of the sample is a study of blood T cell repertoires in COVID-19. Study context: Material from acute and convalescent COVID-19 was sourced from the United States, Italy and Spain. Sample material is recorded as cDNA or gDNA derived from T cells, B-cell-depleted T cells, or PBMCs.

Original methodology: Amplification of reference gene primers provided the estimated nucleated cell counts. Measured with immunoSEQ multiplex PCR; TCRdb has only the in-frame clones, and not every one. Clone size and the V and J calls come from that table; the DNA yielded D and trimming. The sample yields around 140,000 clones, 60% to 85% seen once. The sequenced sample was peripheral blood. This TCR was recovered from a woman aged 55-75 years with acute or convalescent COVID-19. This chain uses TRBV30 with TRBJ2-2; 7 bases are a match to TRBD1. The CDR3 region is CAWTVRQGVITGELFF. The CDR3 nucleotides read TGTGCCTGGACAGTCCGACAGGGCGTAATCACCGGGGAGCTGTTTTTT.